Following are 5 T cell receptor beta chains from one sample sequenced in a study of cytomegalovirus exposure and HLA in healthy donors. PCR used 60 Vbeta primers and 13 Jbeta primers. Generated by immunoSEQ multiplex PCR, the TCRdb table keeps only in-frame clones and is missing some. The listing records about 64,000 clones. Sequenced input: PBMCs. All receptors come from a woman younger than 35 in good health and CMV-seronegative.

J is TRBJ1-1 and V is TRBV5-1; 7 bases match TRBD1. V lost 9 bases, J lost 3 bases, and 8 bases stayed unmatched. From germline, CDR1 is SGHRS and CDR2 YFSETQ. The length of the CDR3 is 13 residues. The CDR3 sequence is CANGRGVDTEAFF. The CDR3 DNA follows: TGCGCCAATGGCAGGGGGGTGGACACTGAAGCTTTCTTT.

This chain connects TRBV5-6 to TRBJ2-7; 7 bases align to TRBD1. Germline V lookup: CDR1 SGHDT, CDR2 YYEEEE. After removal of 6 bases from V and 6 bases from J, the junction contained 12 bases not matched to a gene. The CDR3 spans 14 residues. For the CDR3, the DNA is TGTGCCAGCACCTTAGGGGCCAGGGGGACCGAGCAGTACTTC. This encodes CASTLGARGTEQYF.

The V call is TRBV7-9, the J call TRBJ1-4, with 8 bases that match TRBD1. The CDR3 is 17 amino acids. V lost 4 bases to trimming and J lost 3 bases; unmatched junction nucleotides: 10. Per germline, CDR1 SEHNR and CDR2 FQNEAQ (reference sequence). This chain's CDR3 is CASSSTDREAANEKLFF. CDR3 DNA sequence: TGTGCCAGCAGCTCAACGGACAGGGAGGCGGCTAATGAAAAACTGTTTTTT.

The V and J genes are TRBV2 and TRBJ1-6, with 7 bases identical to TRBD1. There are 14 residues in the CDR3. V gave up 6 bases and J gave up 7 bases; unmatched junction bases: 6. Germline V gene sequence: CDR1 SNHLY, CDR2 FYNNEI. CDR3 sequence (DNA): TGTGCCAGCAGCGGGGACAGCCAGAATTCACCCCTCCACTTT. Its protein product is CASSGDSQNSPLHF.

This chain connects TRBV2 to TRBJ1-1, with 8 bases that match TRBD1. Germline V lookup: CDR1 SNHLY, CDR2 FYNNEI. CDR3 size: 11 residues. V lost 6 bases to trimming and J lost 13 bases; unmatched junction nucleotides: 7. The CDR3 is CASSDRGAVFF. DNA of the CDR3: TGTGCCAGCAGCGACAGGGGAGCGGTTTTCTTT.